The 27 T cell receptor beta chains listed next were all sequenced from one sample in a study of identical twins. TCRdb reprocessed the 5' RACE reads with MiXCR, giving one entry per CDR3 protein. Counted here are 500,000 or so distinct CDR3 sequences, 22% occurring once; the ten biggest clones make up roughly 0.9%. This sample also belongs to another study, concerning T cells expressing NK-cell markers.

Sequencing was carried out using CD4+ T cells sorted from blood. The receptors originated from a woman younger than 30 in good health.

This clonotype was counted between two and nine times. The CDR3 DNA reads TGCAGCGCCGGGTCCTCCTACGAGCAGTACTTC. It translates to CSAGSSYEQYF. V usage is TRBV29-1 and J usage is TRBJ2-7; unclear D gene. The CDR3 loop spans 11 amino acids. V dropped 7 bases and J dropped 0 bases, with 7 bases sitting between them. Germline CDR1 reads SQVTM; CDR2 reads ANQGSEA.

This chain joins TRBV3-1 and TRBJ2-7; D tentatively fits TRBD1 or TRBD2 (6 bases each). The CDR3 is 12 amino acids. Deletions cut 3 bases from V and 6 bases from J, with 9 bases between. Germline V CDR1 and CDR2: LGHDT, YNNKEL (reference sequence). The CDR3 protein is CASSHGGGEQYF. CDR3 coding DNA: TGTGCCAGCAGCCACGGAGGGGGCGAGCAGTACTTC.

This clonotype was seen only a few times. The CDR3 DNA reads as TGTGCCAGCAGTTTTTGGGGGGCGCGGGACACTGAAGCTTTCTTT. Residues: CASSFWGARDTEAFF. J is TRBJ1-1 and V is TRBV12-3 or TRBV12-4, with D possibly TRBD1 on 6 matching bases. The germline V and J ends were trimmed by 3 bases and 3 bases, with 14 bases remaining between them. This CDR3 has 15 amino acids.

This chain links TRBV13 with TRBJ1-1; D not resolved. CDR1 is PRHDT, CDR2 FYEKMQ, per germline (reference sequence). This CDR3 has 13 residues. Trimming stripped 3 bases from V and 3 bases from J, with 8 bases between. CDR3 sequence reads: CASSFTSDTEAFF. In DNA form, the CDR3 reads TGTGCCAGCAGCTTTACCTCGGACACTGAAGCTTTCTTT.

This clonotype was seen more than once but under ten times. V usage is TRBV5-1 and J usage is TRBJ2-1; D perhaps matches TRBD2 (6 bases). The CDR3 totals 16 residues. Per germline, CDR1 SGHRS and CDR2 YFSETQ. CDR3 sequence reads: CVTSYGPGVVENEQFF. For the CDR3, the DNA is TGCGTCACTAGCTACGGCCCGGGAGTAGTGGAAAATGAGCAGTTCTTC.

The V and J genes are TRBV4-1 and TRBJ2-7, with TRBD2 as a possible D gene (5 bases). From germline, CDR1 is MGHRA and CDR2 YSYEKL. The length of the CDR3 is 16 residues. Trimming took off 0 bases at V and 3 bases at J, with 15 bases between the two ends. CDR3 sequence: CASSQEPSGGSYEQYF. In nucleotides, the CDR3 is TGCGCCAGCAGCCAAGAACCCAGCGGAGGCAGCTACGAGCAGTACTTC.

This clonotype was counted many times. This chain joins TRBV18 and TRBJ2-3, with D unclear. The V end was cut by 2 bases, the J end by 5 bases, with 5 bases between. The CDR3 consists of 12 residues. The V gene's germline CDR1 is KGHSH and CDR2 LQKENI. The chain's CDR3 is CASSPGRDTQYF. The CDR3 nucleotides are TGTGCCAGCTCACCAGGAAGAGATACGCAGTATTTT. Supplemented by reference TRBV18 and TRBJ2-3, the full variable domain reads NAGVMQNPRHLVRRRGQEARLRCSPMKGHSHVYWYRQLPEEGLKFMVYLQKENIIDESGMPKERFSAEFPKEGPSILRIQQVVRGDSAAYFCASSPGRDTQYFGPGTRLTVL.

The chain carries TRBV7-3 and TRBJ1-2; D may be TRBD1 (6 bases). Trimming shortened V by 2 bases and J by 8 bases, and 12 bases separated the two germline ends. This CDR3 has 13 amino acids. Per the germline V gene, CDR1 is SGHTA and CDR2 is FQGTGA. CDR3 coding DNA: TGTGCCAGCAGCTTAGAGGGGGGCCAGGGCTACACCTTC. Translation gives CASSLEGGQGYTF. Filled out from reference TRBV7-3 and TRBJ1-2, the complete variable domain reads GAGVSQTPSNKVTEKGKYVELRCDPISGHTALYWYRQSLGQGPEFLIYFQGTGAADDSGLPNDRFFAVRPEGSVSTLKIQRTERGDSAVYLCASSLEGGQGYTFGSGTRLTVV.

The sample holds a few counts of this clonotype. This sequence joins TRBV14 and TRBJ2-7; no definite D call. Per the germline V gene, CDR1 is SGHDN and CDR2 is FVKESK. The CDR3 extends over 14 amino acids. The V and J ends lost 0 bases and 0 bases respectively, with 6 bases between them. The CDR3 DNA reads TGTGCCAGCAGCCAAGATCCGACCTCCTACGAGCAGTACTTC. Its protein is CASSQDPTSYEQYF.

V and J are TRBV3-1 and TRBJ1-2; 7 bases fit TRBD1. This CDR3 region has 15 residues. CDR1 is LGHDT and CDR2 is YNNKEL in the germline V gene (reference sequence). Trimming cost V 2 bases and J 8 bases; bases outside gene matches: 11. DNA of the CDR3: TGTGCCAGCAGCCAACGGGACACCGGGACAGAAGGCTACACCTTC. Its protein is CASSQRDTGTEGYTF.

CDR3 nucleotides: TGCGCCAGCAGCAATCTCCTAGCGGACACCTACAATGAGCAGTTCTTC. This translates into CASSNLLADTYNEQFF. V usage is TRBV5-1 and J usage is TRBJ2-1; 7 bases fit TRBD2. The CDR3 runs 16 residues. V trimming: 4 bases; J trimming: 2 bases; junction bases outside the gene matches: 9. Germline V gene data show CDR1 as SGHRS and CDR2 as YFSETQ.

V is TRBV30 and J is TRBJ2-7; 9 bases align to TRBD2. J lost 3 bases, V lost 1 base, and 4 bases had no gene match. This CDR3 has 14 amino acids. Germline CDR1 GTSNPN, CDR2 SVGIG (reference sequence). The CDR3 DNA follows: TGTGCCTGGAGTGGACTAGCGGTTAGCTACGAGCAGTACTTC. Encoded protein: CAWSGLAVSYEQYF.

This clonotype has a handful of counts. The chain joins TRBV5-4 to TRBJ1-3; D is unclear. The CDR3 runs 14 residues. The ends were cut back, 4 bases at V and 4 bases at J, with 12 bases in the middle. Germline V gene data show CDR1 as SGHNT and CDR2 as YYREEE (reference sequence). This CDR3 is CASSGREGGNTIYF. The DNA of the CDR3 is TGTGCCAGCAGCGGCCGGGAAGGGGGAAACACCATATATTTT. The variable domain in full, with the rest retrieved from reference TRBV5-4 and TRBJ1-3, is ETGVTQSPTHLIKTRGQQVTLRCSSQSGHNTVSWYQQALGQGPQFIFQYYREEENGRGNFPPRFSGLQFPNYSSELNVNALELDDSALYLCASSGREGGNTIYFGEGSWLTVV.

This clonotype appeared a few times. The gene calls are TRBV12-3 or TRBV12-4 and TRBJ1-2; D is perhaps TRBD1 (5 bases). The CDR3 spans 13 residues. V was trimmed by 6 bases and J by 7 bases, leaving 15 bases between them. CDR3 region: CASRTQATGGYTF. Here the CDR3 DNA reads TGTGCCAGCAGAACACAGGCCACGGGTGGCTACACCTTC.

The CDR3 sequence is CASSYWVSGANVLTF. DNA of the CDR3: TGTGCCAGCAGTTATTGGGTCTCTGGGGCCAACGTCCTGACTTTC. The rearrangement joins TRBV6-5 to TRBJ2-6; unclear D gene. V shed 3 bases and J shed 0 bases, with 6 bases lying between them. Germline V gene data show CDR1 as MNHEY and CDR2 as SVGAGI. This CDR3 spans 15 amino acids.

This clonotype was detected only a few times. The rearrangement links TRBV5-1 to TRBJ1-6; 10 bases agree with TRBD1. The CDR3 consists of 18 residues. Trimming took 4 bases from V and 0 from J; bases not matched to a gene: 7. Germline V gives CDR1 SGHRS, CDR2 YFSETQ. CDR3 nucleotides: TGCGCCAGCAGCCCCGGGACAGGGGCCATCTCCTATAATTCACCCCTCCACTTT. Translation: CASSPGTGAISYNSPLHF.

This clonotype was found a few times. The J gene is TRBJ1-2, the V gene TRBV30, with no clear D. CDR1 is GTSNPN, CDR2 SVGIG, per germline (reference sequence). The CDR3 length is 13 residues. Trimming removed 2 bases at V and 4 bases at J, with 11 bases between. As DNA, the CDR3 is TGTGCCTGGAGTACTCATACGGGCTATGGCTACACCTTC. Its translation is CAWSTHTGYGYTF. The full variable domain, rest sourced from reference TRBV30 and TRBJ1-2, is SQTIHQWPATLVQPVGSPLSLECTVEGTSNPNLYWYRQAAGRGLQLLFYSVGIGQISSEVPQNLSASRPQDRQFILSSKKLLLSDSGFYLCAWSTHTGYGYTFGSGTRLTVV.

The genes are TRBV4-3 and TRBJ2-3; 9 bases fit TRBD2. Trimming cost V 0 bases and J 4 bases; bases outside gene matches: 5. The CDR3 covers 16 residues. The germline V gene has CDR1 LGHNA and CDR2 YSLEER. This CDR3 is CASSQDLAGEADTQYF. CDR3 coding DNA: TGCGCCAGCAGCCAAGACTTAGCGGGAGAGGCAGATACGCAGTATTTT.

This chain connects TRBV29-1 to TRBJ1-2; 8 bases are a match to TRBD1. Losses at the gene ends were 6 bases for V and 3 bases for J; bases not matched to a gene: 6. The length of the CDR3 is 13 residues. Germline V gene sequence: CDR1 SQVTM, CDR2 ANQGSEA. The CDR3 region is CSVYGQGDYGYTF. CDR3 nucleotide sequence: TGCAGCGTCTACGGACAGGGAGACTATGGCTACACCTTC.

The chain links TRBV5-5 to TRBJ2-7; D is uncertain. The V and J ends lost 0 bases and 2 bases respectively, with 9 bases between them. Per the germline V gene, CDR1 is SGHKS and CDR2 is YYEKEE (reference sequence). There are 14 residues in the CDR3. The CDR3 sequence is CASSLEARTYEQYF. The CDR3 DNA sequence: TGTGCCAGCAGCTTGGAAGCCAGAACCTACGAGCAGTACTTC. The whole variable domain, filled in from reference TRBV5-5 and TRBJ2-7, reads DAGVTQSPTHLIKTRGQQVTLRCSPISGHKSVSWYQQVLGQGPQFIFQYYEKEERGRGNFPDRFSARQFPNYSSELNVNALLLGDSALYLCASSLEARTYEQYFGPGTRLTVT.

The chain links TRBV6-1 to TRBJ1-1; 7 nucleotides match TRBD1. Trimming cost V 5 bases and J 4 bases; bases outside gene matches: 10. The CDR3 sequence is 15 residues long. Germline CDR1 reads MNHNS; CDR2 reads SASEGT. CDR3: CASSRRRGPGTEAFF. CDR3 DNA: TGTGCCAGCAGTAGGCGAAGGGGGCCTGGCACTGAAGCTTTCTTT.

The table lists this clonotype with many counts. This chain links TRBV20-1 with TRBJ1-1; D gene ambiguous. This CDR3 region has 11 residues. Germline V gene sequence: CDR1 DFQATT, CDR2 SNEGSKA (reference sequence). V lost 6 bases, J lost 8 bases, and 13 bases lay in between. CDR3 residues: CSAATAFEAFF. The CDR3 DNA follows: TGCAGTGCAGCCACGGCTTTCGAAGCTTTCTTT.

The chain has TRBV20-1 and TRBJ2-5; 11 nucleotides align to TRBD2. This CDR3 is 16 amino acids long. Germline CDR1 DFQATT, CDR2 SNEGSKA (reference sequence). After removal of 2 bases from V and 4 bases from J, the junction contained 9 bases not matched to a gene. The CDR3 sequence: CSARTGTSGLGETQYF. The CDR3 region has the DNA TGCAGTGCTAGAACCGGGACTAGCGGCCTGGGAGAGACCCAGTACTTC.

This clonotype was observed at least ten times. The genes are TRBV20-1 and TRBJ2-5; D unclear. The V end was cut by 3 bases, the J end by 4 bases, with 6 bases between. The germline V gene encodes CDR1 DFQATT and CDR2 SNEGSKA (reference sequence). CDR3 length equals 11 residues. For the CDR3, the DNA is TGCAGTGCTAGGACCTCAGAGACCCAGTACTTC. Its translation is CSARTSETQYF.

V usage is TRBV7-6 and J usage is TRBJ2-3, with 7 bases lining up with TRBD1. V lost 1 base to trimming and J lost 1 base; unmatched junction nucleotides: 2. This CDR3 is built from 15 residues. Per the germline V gene, CDR1 is SGHVS and CDR2 is FNYEAQ. The CDR3 region has the DNA TGTGCCAGCAGCTTAGTGGGGACAGGCACAGATACGCAGTATTTT. Translating gives CASSLVGTGTDTQYF. The whole variable domain, filled in from reference TRBV7-6 and TRBJ2-3, reads GAGVSQSPRYKVTKRGQDVALRCDPISGHVSLYWYRQALGQGPEFLTYFNYEAQQDKSGLPNDRFSAERPEGSISTLTIQRTEQRDSAMYRCASSLVGTGTDTQYFGPGTRLTVL.

The rearrangement joins TRBV5-5 to TRBJ2-5; no definite D call. Trimming took 3 bases from V and 3 from J, leaving 12 bases between them. This CDR3 is 14 amino acids long. The V gene's germline CDR1 is SGHKS and CDR2 YYEKEE (reference sequence). The CDR3 bases are TGTGCCAGCAGCTCATGGAGTATCGAAGAGACCCAGTACTTC. It yields the protein CASSSWSIEETQYF.

This clonotype came up many times. One end of the junction does not line up with germline, which may come from a read error. CDR3 loop: CSARATVSYEQYF. CDR3 DNA: TGCAGTGCAAGAGCGACAGTCTCCTACGAGCAGTACTTC. The chain has TRBV20-1 and TRBJ2-7; D is perhaps TRBD1 (5 bases). In germline, CDR1 is DFQATT, CDR2 SNEGSKA (reference sequence). This CDR3 comprises 13 residues.